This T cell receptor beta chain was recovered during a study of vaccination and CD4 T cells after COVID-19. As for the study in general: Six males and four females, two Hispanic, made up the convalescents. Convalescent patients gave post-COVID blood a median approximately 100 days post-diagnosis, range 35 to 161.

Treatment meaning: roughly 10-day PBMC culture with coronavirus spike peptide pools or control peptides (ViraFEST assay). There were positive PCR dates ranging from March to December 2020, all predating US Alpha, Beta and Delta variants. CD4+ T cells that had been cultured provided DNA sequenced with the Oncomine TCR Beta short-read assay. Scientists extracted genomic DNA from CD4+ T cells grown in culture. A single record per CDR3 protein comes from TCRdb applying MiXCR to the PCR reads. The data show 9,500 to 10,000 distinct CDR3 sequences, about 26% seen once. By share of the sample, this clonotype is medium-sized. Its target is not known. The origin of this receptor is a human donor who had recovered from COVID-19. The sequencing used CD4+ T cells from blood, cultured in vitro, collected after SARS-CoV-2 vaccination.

The CDR3, as DNA: TGTGCCGTTGGGGGGACTAGCGGCACAGATACGCAGTATTTT. Amino acids: CAVGGTSGTDTQYF. The chain uses TRBV19 and TRBJ2-3; TRBD2 agrees at 10 bases. The CDR3 is 14 amino acids. Germline V gene lookup returns CDR1 LNHDA and CDR2 SQIVND (reference sequence). J gave up 1 base and V 11 bases, and 6 bases lay outside the gene matches.